Here is one TCR beta chain with its context. V was trimmed by 9 bases and J by 2 bases, leaving 11 bases between them. The germline V gene encodes CDR1 MNHEY and CDR2 SVGEGT. This CDR3 has 12 amino acids. Semi-nested PCR with Nested Universal Primer A followed constant-region reverse priming of full-length variable regions. TCRdb called the 5' RACE reads again in MiXCR, with one record for every CDR3 protein. The data contain 30,000 or so distinct CDR3 sequences, approximately 25% of them singletons. The receptor was isolated from a female donor with breast cancer. The genes are TRBV6-2 or TRBV6-3 and TRBJ2-7, with TRBD2 as a possible D gene (7 bases). The material sequenced was memory CD4+ T cells sorted from blood. Subset reported: memory CD4+ T cells, CD4+CD45RO+CD25-. The CDR3, as DNA: TGTGCCAGGGGGGCGGGAGCCTACGAGCAGTACTTC. Protein sequence: CARGAGAYEQYF.